The 11 T cell receptor beta chains presented below share a single source sample, sequenced in a study of post-analysis software for immune sequencing data. Findings and caveats of the study: When patients were compared with controls, about 5 TRBV segments were more frequent, TRBV5-6, TRBV5-1 and TRBV20-1 among them.

Antigen specificity for these receptors is unknown. Tagging with unique molecular identifiers was a feature of the TCR beta cDNA libraries. TCRdb reanalysed the PCR reads using MiXCR and keeps one entry per CDR3 protein. In the table there are some 500,000 distinct CDR3 sequences, roughly 45% of which are singletons. Input material: blood. These receptor sequences come from a girl aged 5 to 17 with multiple sclerosis.

The J gene is TRBJ2-3, the V gene TRBV12-3 or TRBV12-4, with D uncertain. The CDR3 contains 12 residues. V was pared by 4 bases and J by 4 bases, with 6 bases between. CDR3 amino acids: CASSSCADTQYF. As DNA, the CDR3 is TGTGCCAGCAGTTCATGCGCAGATACGCAGTATTTT.

This clonotype occurred a few times. V gene TRBV7-9 combines with J gene TRBJ1-4; possibly TRBD1 for D (5 bases). Looked up from germline, CDR1 is SEHNR and CDR2 is FQNEAQ (reference sequence). Trimming took 8 bases from V and 7 from J, leaving 20 bases between them. This CDR3 contains 15 residues. CDR3 sequence (DNA): TGTGCCAGCGCGGGGGGGACCTCGGAGGGTGAAAAACTGTTTTTT. The encoded protein is CASAGGTSEGEKLFF. Together with reference TRBV7-9 and TRBJ1-4, the CDR3 gives the full variable domain: DTGVSQNPRHKITKRGQNVTFRCDPISEHNRLYWYRQTLGQGPEFLTYFQNEAQLEKSRLLSDRFSAERPKGSFSTLEIQRTEQGDSAMYLCASAGGTSEGEKLFFGSGTQLSVL.

This clonotype was seen at least ten times. The chain links TRBV12-3 or TRBV12-4 to TRBJ1-2; D is uncertain. The length of the CDR3 is 19 residues. V shed 10 bases and J shed 5 bases, with 35 bases lying between them. The CDR3 nucleotides read TGTGCCATCTCACCCTCGGCCGGGTCCTTTAACCCCCAGTGGTATGGCTACACCTTC. Translating gives CAISPSAGSFNPQWYGYTF.

The table lists this clonotype with a few counts. This chain joins TRBV12-3 or TRBV12-4 and TRBJ1-4; tentatively, D is TRBD1 (5 bases). The CDR3 spans 16 residues. Trimming removed 5 bases at V and 7 bases at J, with 20 bases between. As DNA, the CDR3 is TGTGCCAGCAGTCCCCGTGCGACAGCGGGGAGTGAAAAACTGTTTTTT. The encoded protein is CASSPRATAGSEKLFF.

The chain couples TRBV7-8 to TRBJ2-7; D is undetermined. CDR3 length equals 14 residues. Trimming took off 2 bases at V and 0 bases at J, with 8 bases between the two ends. Germline-derived CDR1 and CDR2 are SGHVS and FQNEAQ. The CDR3: CASSLRSDSYEQYF. CDR3 sequence (DNA): TGTGCCAGCAGCTTAAGGTCAGACTCCTACGAGCAGTACTTC. The complete variable domain, with remaining parts taken from reference TRBV7-8 and TRBJ2-7, reads GAGVSQSPRYKVAKRGQDVALRCDPISGHVSLFWYQQALGQGPEFLTYFQNEAQLDKSGLPSDRFFAERPEGSVSTLKIQRTQQEDSAVYLCASSLRSDSYEQYFGPGTRLTVT.

The V call is TRBV7-3, the J call TRBJ1-1; D unresolved. V was cut by 5 bases and J by 5 bases, with 12 bases left in between. The CDR3 is 13 residues long. CDR1 is SGHTA and CDR2 is FQGTGA in the germline V gene. This CDR3 is CASSPQSGTEAFF. For the CDR3, the DNA is TGTGCCAGCAGCCCCCAATCCGGGACTGAAGCTTTCTTT.

The chain couples TRBV4-2 to TRBJ2-5; 13 bases agree with TRBD2. J gave up 5 bases and V 0 bases, and 9 bases lay outside the gene matches. Per germline, CDR1 LGHNA and CDR2 YNFKEQ. The CDR3 runs to 18 residues. The CDR3 loop is CASSQERRQLAGGETQYF. The DNA for the CDR3 is TGTGCCAGCAGCCAAGAACGAAGGCAACTAGCGGGAGGGGAGACCCAGTACTTC.

V gene TRBV6-5 combines with J gene TRBJ2-7; no reliable D call. The CDR3 length is 14 residues. V shed 2 bases and J shed 1 base, with 9 bases lying between them. The germline V gene has CDR1 MNHEY and CDR2 SVGAGI. The CDR3 region is CASSYTPGSYEQYF. The DNA for the CDR3 is TGTGCCAGCAGTTACACACCAGGTTCCTACGAGCAGTACTTC.

This sequence joins TRBV27 and TRBJ1-5, with a tentative D call TRBD1 (6 bases). V was clipped by 8 bases and J by 1 base, with 15 bases between them. The CDR3 sequence is 15 residues long. Germline loops: CDR1 MNHEY, CDR2 SMNVEV (reference sequence). CDR3: CASGLQGVSNQPQHF. CDR3 coding DNA: TGTGCCAGCGGGCTACAGGGTGTAAGCAATCAGCCCCAGCATTTT.

This clonotype was recorded a few times. This chain joins TRBV20-1 and TRBJ2-3; D uncertain. This CDR3 has 16 residues. V was trimmed by 0 bases and J by 0 bases, leaving 13 bases between them. Per germline, CDR1 DFQATT and CDR2 SNEGSKA (reference sequence). The CDR3 spells CSARDPLGPSTDTQYF. The CDR3 coding sequence is TGCAGTGCTAGAGATCCCTTAGGGCCTAGCACAGATACGCAGTATTTT.

This clonotype has just a few counts. The V call is TRBV28, the J call TRBJ1-4, with D unclear. The length of the CDR3 is 12 residues. V dropped 7 bases and J dropped 8 bases, with 11 bases sitting between them. Germline lookup yields CDR1 MDHEN and CDR2 SYDVKM. The CDR3 DNA reads as TGTGCCAGCAAGAGCCCGGGGGAAAAACTGTTTTTT. It specifies CASKSPGEKLFF. Using reference TRBV28 and TRBJ1-4 for the parts outside the CDR3, the full variable domain is DVKVTQSSRYLVKRTGEKVFLECVQDMDHENMFWYRQDPGLGLRLIYFSYDVKMKEKGDIPEGYSVSREKKERFSLILESASTNQTSMYLCASKSPGEKLFFGSGTQLSVL.